This T cell receptor (beta chain) was profiled in a study of blood T cells in healthy people across ages. Study-wide results and limits: It was found that TCR beta diversity correlated strongly with the percentage of naive T cells.

As for this clonotype: The antigen is undetermined.

At least 6.5 million PBMCs were isolated per sample. Germline V lookup: CDR1 MNHEY, CDR2 SVGAGI. V gave up 0 bases and J gave up 0 bases, with 14 bases separating them. The CDR3 consists of 17 residues. Through a sample-barcoded 5' primer and a J-beta primer mix, a second PCR was run for roughly 6 to 11 cycles. TCRdb analysed the 5' RACE reads with MiXCR anew, one entry per CDR3 protein. The sample includes some 1 million distinct CDR3 sequences, roughly 45% of them seen just once. J is TRBJ1-2 and V is TRBV6-5; TRBD1 might be the D (5 bases). The sample was blood. This receptor was identified in an older woman in good health. The CDR3 here is CASSYSNRITANYGYTF. DNA of the CDR3: TGTGCCAGCAGTTACTCGAACAGGATAACCGCTAACTATGGCTACACCTTC.